Presented here are 4 T cell receptor beta chains from one specimen sequenced in a study of blood T cell repertoires in COVID-19. Assay used: immunoSEQ multiplex PCR; TCRdb lists only in-frame clones, some missing. The sample contains roughly 180,000 clones, about 93% of which appear only once. Sequencing was done on a sample of peripheral blood. The receptors were sampled from a man between 25 and 39 years old with COVID-19, enrolled during active disease.

This chain's CDR3 is CASSANRGRLGYGYTF. The CDR3 nucleotides are TGTGCCAGCAGTGCAAACAGGGGGCGTCTCGGCTATGGCTACACCTTC. The chain uses TRBV27 and TRBJ1-2, with 9 bases matching TRBD1. V was pared by 5 bases and J by 4 bases, with 11 bases of the junction left unmatched. This CDR3 is 16 amino acids long. The V gene's germline CDR1 is MNHEY and CDR2 SMNVEV (reference sequence).

V usage is TRBV9 and J usage is TRBJ1-4, with 7 nucleotides matching TRBD1. Germline V gene data show CDR1 as SGDLS and CDR2 as YYNGEE. V dropped 0 bases and J dropped 7; count of bases not matched to a gene: 3. This CDR3 has 14 residues. DNA of the CDR3: TGTGCCAGCAGCGTAGGACAGGGTGGTGAAAAACTGTTTTTT. As protein: CASSVGQGGEKLFF.

The gene calls are TRBV5-3 and TRBJ2-7; 7 positions agree with TRBD1. Being an ORF, TRBV5-3 has a function that is uncertain. V trimming: 0 bases; J trimming: 9 bases; junction bases outside the gene matches: 6. This CDR3 has 13 residues. The CDR3, as DNA: TGTGCCAGAAGCTTGGAAAGGGGGCAGGGGCAGTACTTC. As protein: CARSLERGQGQYF.

The chain couples TRBV3-1 (or the pseudogene TRBV3-2) to TRBJ2-3; TRBD1 matches at 10 bases. This CDR3 has 15 amino acids. The V gene end was trimmed by 1 base and the J gene end by 5 bases; junction bases not matched to a gene: 3. Germline V gives CDR1 LGHDT, CDR2 YNNKEL (reference sequence). The CDR3 nucleotides read TGTGCCAGCAGCCAAGGGACAGGGGGAGTAGATACGCAGTATTTT. This codes for CASSQGTGGVDTQYF.